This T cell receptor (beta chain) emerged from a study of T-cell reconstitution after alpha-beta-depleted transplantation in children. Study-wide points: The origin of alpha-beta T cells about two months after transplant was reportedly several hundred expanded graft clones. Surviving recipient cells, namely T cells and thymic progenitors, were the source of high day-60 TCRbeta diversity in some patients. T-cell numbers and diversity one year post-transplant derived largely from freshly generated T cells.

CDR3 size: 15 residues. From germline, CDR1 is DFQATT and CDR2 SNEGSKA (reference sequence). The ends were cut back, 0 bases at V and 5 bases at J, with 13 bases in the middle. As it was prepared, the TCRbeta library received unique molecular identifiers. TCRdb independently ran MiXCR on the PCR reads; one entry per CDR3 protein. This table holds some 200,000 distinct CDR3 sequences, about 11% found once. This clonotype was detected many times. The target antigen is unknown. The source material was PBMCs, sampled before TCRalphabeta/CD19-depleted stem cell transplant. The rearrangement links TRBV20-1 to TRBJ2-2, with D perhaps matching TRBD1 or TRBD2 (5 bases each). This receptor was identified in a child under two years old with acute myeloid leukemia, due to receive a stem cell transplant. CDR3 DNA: TGCAGTGCTAGAGACTACCGGGACCAAACCGGGGAGCTGTTTTTT. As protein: CSARDYRDQTGELFF.